A selection of T cell receptor beta chains follows, all from one sample in a study of cytomegalovirus exposure and HLA in healthy donors. Only in-frame clones appear in the TCRdb table, and some are missing; sequencing was by immunoSEQ multiplex PCR. The repertoire consists of over 150,000 clones, with approximately 80% occurring once and the leading ten covering around 5.6%. Material: PBMCs. The origin of the receptors is a woman between 35 and 50 years old in good health and CMV-seropositive. The CDR3 runs from the conserved cysteine through the conserved F or W. D genes are given only for firm matches. For some rows the clone size is stated as once, few or many, or as a class when expanded; others skip it.

cdr3_length,j_call,v_call,d_call,clone_size,cdr3_aa,cdr3_nt
13,TRBJ2-7,TRBV30,.,.,CAWGWGGYYEQYF,TGTGCCTGGGGATGGGGCGGCTACTACGAGCAGTACTTC
14,TRBJ2-7,TRBV5-5,.,.,CASIPTGDPYEQYF,TGTGCCAGCATCCCGACAGGCGATCCCTACGAGCAGTACTTC
13,TRBJ1-2,TRBV30,.,.,CAWSVSAFYGYTF,TGTGCCTGGAGTGTTAGTGCTTTCTATGGCTACACCTTC
17,TRBJ1-3,TRBV10-2,.,.,CASSESTPGISGNTIYF,TGCGCCAGCAGTGAGTCGACTCCGGGAATCTCTGGAAACACCATATATTTT
15,TRBJ2-1,TRBV10-1,TRBD2,.,CASSAQAGVGNEQFF,TGCGCCAGCAGTGCTCAAGCGGGAGTGGGGAATGAGCAGTTCTTC
15,TRBJ1-3,TRBV19,.,.,CASSIGLVSGNTIYF,TGTGCCAGTAGTATAGGACTGGTCTCTGGAAACACCATATATTTT
15,TRBJ1-5,TRBV2,TRBD1,.,CASRRTGTSNQPQHF,TGTGCCAGCAGGAGGACAGGGACTAGCAATCAGCCCCAGCATTTT
14,TRBJ2-1,TRBV5-1,TRBD1,.,CASSGDSSYNEQFF,TGCGCCAGCAGCGGGGACAGCTCCTACAATGAGCAGTTCTTC
17,TRBJ2-1,TRBV5-4,TRBD2,.,CASSSDVAGYSYNEQFF,TGTGCCAGCAGCTCCGACGTAGCGGGATACTCCTACAATGAGCAGTTCTTC
14,TRBJ2-4,TRBV30,.,.,CAWSVSASRNIQYF,TGTGCCTGGAGTGTATCGGCTAGCAGAAACATTCAGTACTTC
14,TRBJ2-2,TRBV2,.,.,CASRGQIGTGELFF,TGTGCCAGCAGAGGACAGATTGGTACCGGGGAGCTGTTTTTT
15,TRBJ2-3,TRBV5-1,TRBD2,.,CASSLGLAATDTQYF,TGCGCCAGCAGCCTAGGACTAGCGGCCACAGATACGCAGTATTTT
13,TRBJ1-2,TRBV29-1,.,.,CSVEDSPGYGYTF,TGCAGCGTTGAGGACAGCCCCGGCTATGGCTACACCTTC
15,TRBJ1-1,TRBV6-4,TRBD1,.,CASRRDRGMNTEAFF,TGTGCCAGCCGCCGGGACAGGGGCATGAACACTGAAGCTTTCTTT
12,TRBJ2-3,TRBV28,.,.,CASSSPPNTQYF,TGTGCCAGCAGTTCTCCCCCTAATACGCAGTATTTT
18,TRBJ2-3,TRBV9,TRBD2,.,CASSVDLAGARGTDTQYF,TGTGCCAGCAGCGTAGACCTAGCGGGAGCTCGCGGCACAGATACGCAGTATTTT
16,TRBJ1-1,TRBV30,.,few,CAWSVTGGSGNTEAFF,TGTGCCTGGAGTGTAACTGGTGGGTCAGGGAACACTGAAGCTTTCTTT
15,TRBJ2-2,TRBV4-2,.,.,CASSQGEADSGELFF,TGTGCCAGCAGCCAAGGGGAAGCGGACTCCGGGGAGCTGTTTTTT
15,TRBJ2-2,TRBV5-1,TRBD2,.,CASSPSAGGTGELFF,TGCGCCAGCAGCCCCTCAGCGGGGGGGACCGGGGAGCTGTTTTTT
13,TRBJ2-1,TRBV7-9,.,.,CASSHSGGNEQFF,TGTGCCAGCAGCCACTCCGGGGGTAATGAGCAGTTCTTC
16,TRBJ2-3,TRBV7-8,TRBD2,.,CASSLMTAGGTDTQYF,TGTGCCAGCAGCTTAATGACAGCGGGAGGTACAGATACGCAGTATTTT
14,TRBJ1-1,TRBV28,.,.,CASSQGQLNTEAFF,TGTGCCAGCAGCCAAGGACAGTTGAACACTGAAGCTTTCTTT
16,TRBJ1-2,TRBV6-6,.,.,CASSYSSGQANYGYTF,TGTGCCAGCAGTTACTCGTCAGGACAAGCAAACTATGGCTACACCTTC